A selection of T cell receptor beta chains follows, all from one sample in a study of regulatory T cells in long-lasting Graves disease. TCRdb reanalysed the multiplex PCR reads using MiXCR and keeps one entry per CDR3 protein. This table holds 650,000 to 700,000 distinct CDR3 sequences, around 30% found once. The sequences come from peripheral blood mononuclear cells (PBMCs), collected when the disease was refractory, from a patient treated with antithyroid drugs. These receptors all come from a female donor with Graves disease. Each CDR3 is given with its conserved first and last residue. D genes are given only for firm matches. Not every row has a clone size; where given, it reads once, few, many or a size class.

CDR3 DNA: TGTGCCAGCAGCGAACAGGGAAATGCCGGGGAGCTGTTTTTT
CDR3 protein: CASSEQGNAGELFF
clone size: NA
V gene: TRBV28
D gene: NA
J gene: TRBJ2-2

CDR3 DNA: TGTGCCAGCAGCCGAAAGGACAGGGGGAGGTACGAGCAGTACTTC
CDR3 protein: CASSRKDRGRYEQYF
clone size: few
V gene: TRBV7-9
D gene: TRBD1
J gene: TRBJ2-7

CDR3 DNA: TGTGCCAGCAGCGTCGGACAGGGCAGAGGCTACACCTTC
CDR3 protein: CASSVGQGRGYTF
clone size: NA
V gene: TRBV5-4
D gene: TRBD1
J gene: TRBJ1-2

CDR3 DNA: TGTGCCAGCAAGGTGACAGGGAGTGACACTGAAGCTTTCTTT
CDR3 protein: CASKVTGSDTEAFF
clone size: NA
V gene: TRBV28
D gene: TRBD1
J gene: TRBJ1-1

CDR3 DNA: TGTGCCAGCAGCAGCACAGGGGGCGGTCTTGGCTACACCTTC
CDR3 protein: CASSSTGGGLGYTF
clone size: NA
V gene: TRBV5-4
D gene: TRBD1
J gene: TRBJ1-2

CDR3 DNA: TGTGCCAGCTCTGGGCCTGACTCCTACGAGCAGTACTTC
CDR3 protein: CASSGPDSYEQYF
clone size: NA
V gene: TRBV18
D gene: NA
J gene: TRBJ2-7

CDR3 DNA: TGTGCCAGCAGCCAATCTCTGGAGACTAGCCGCTACGAGCAGTACTTC
CDR3 protein: CASSQSLETSRYEQYF
clone size: few
V gene: TRBV16
D gene: TRBD2
J gene: TRBJ2-7

CDR3 DNA: TGTGCCATCAGTACAGGGACAGCCTCTGGAAACACCATATATTTT
CDR3 protein: CAISTGTASGNTIYF
clone size: NA
V gene: TRBV10-3
D gene: TRBD1
J gene: TRBJ1-3

CDR3 DNA: TGTGCCAGCAGTTACGAAGGGGTCGAGGCTTTCTTT
CDR3 protein: CASSYEGVEAFF
clone size: few
V gene: TRBV6-5
D gene: NA
J gene: TRBJ1-1

CDR3 DNA: TGTGCCAGCAGTTACTCAACGGGACCAAATCAGCCCCAGCATTTT
CDR3 protein: CASSYSTGPNQPQHF
clone size: NA
V gene: TRBV6-2/TRBV6-3
D gene: NA
J gene: TRBJ1-5

CDR3 DNA: TGCGCCAGCAGCCAAGAGAGCCTCGGGACTAGCGGGGCCTACGAGCAGTACTTC
CDR3 protein: CASSQESLGTSGAYEQYF
clone size: NA
V gene: TRBV4-1
D gene: TRBD2
J gene: TRBJ2-7

CDR3 DNA: TGCAGTGCCACCGCATCTAGCACAGATACGCAGTATTTT
CDR3 protein: CSATASSTDTQYF
clone size: NA
V gene: TRBV20-1
D gene: NA
J gene: TRBJ2-3

CDR3 DNA: TGTGCCAGCAGCCAGGGAAGGGAGCCCCAGCATTTT
CDR3 protein: CASSQGREPQHF
clone size: NA
V gene: TRBV3-1
D gene: NA
J gene: TRBJ1-5

CDR3 DNA: TGTGCCAGCAGCTTGATAGGGTTTCCCACTAATGAAAAACTGTTTTTT
CDR3 protein: CASSLIGFPTNEKLFF
clone size: many
V gene: TRBV7-8
D gene: NA
J gene: TRBJ1-4

CDR3 DNA: TGTGCCAGCAGCCAAGCCGCAACGAACACTGAAGCTTTCTTT
CDR3 protein: CASSQAATNTEAFF
clone size: few
V gene: TRBV3-1
D gene: NA
J gene: TRBJ1-1

CDR3 DNA: TGTGCCAGTAGTATCACGGGACACTCTTACGAGCAGTACTTC
CDR3 protein: CASSITGHSYEQYF
clone size: few
V gene: TRBV19
D gene: NA
J gene: TRBJ2-7

CDR3 DNA: TGTGCCAGCAGCTTGGGATATACAGGGGGGAATGAGCAGTTCTTC
CDR3 protein: CASSLGYTGGNEQFF
clone size: NA
V gene: TRBV7-2
D gene: TRBD1
J gene: TRBJ2-1

CDR3 DNA: TGTGCTAGTGGTTTGCTAAACACCATATATTTT
CDR3 protein: CASGLLNTIYF
clone size: few
V gene: TRBV12-5
D gene: NA
J gene: TRBJ1-3

CDR3 DNA: TGTGCCAGCTTTAGGGAAATGAACACTGAAGCTTTCTTT
CDR3 protein: CASFREMNTEAFF
clone size: few
V gene: TRBV12-3/TRBV12-4
D gene: NA
J gene: TRBJ1-1

CDR3 DNA: TGTGCTAGTGGTTTGGTGTCAGGGGGCCCGGCCGGCTACACCTTC
CDR3 protein: CASGLVSGGPAGYTF
clone size: NA
V gene: TRBV12-5
D gene: TRBD1
J gene: TRBJ1-2

CDR3 DNA: TGCGCCAGCAGCTTGGGGACAGGGGTTAATGAAAAACTGTTTTTT
CDR3 protein: CASSLGTGVNEKLFF
clone size: few
V gene: TRBV5-1
D gene: TRBD1
J gene: TRBJ1-4

CDR3 DNA: TGTGCCAGCAGCGGTGGACTAGCGGGAGCTGGGGCCAACGTCCTGACTTTC
CDR3 protein: CASSGGLAGAGANVLTF
clone size: few
V gene: TRBV12-3/TRBV12-4
D gene: TRBD2
J gene: TRBJ2-6

CDR3 DNA: TGTGCCAGCAGCTTGGGGGGGCGGGCCCAAGAGACCCAGTACTTC
CDR3 protein: CASSLGGRAQETQYF
clone size: few
V gene: TRBV11-2
D gene: NA
J gene: TRBJ2-5

CDR3 DNA: TGTGCCAGCAGCCCACAGGGTGGGAAAGAGACCCAGTACTTC
CDR3 protein: CASSPQGGKETQYF
clone size: NA
V gene: TRBV5-1
D gene: NA
J gene: TRBJ2-5

CDR3 DNA: TGTGCCAGCCGGACAGGACAGAACACCGGGGAGCTGTTTTTT
CDR3 protein: CASRTGQNTGELFF
clone size: NA
V gene: TRBV6-1
D gene: TRBD1
J gene: TRBJ2-2

CDR3 DNA: TGTGCCAGCAGTTTAGAAGGGGGAGAGACCCAGTACTTC
CDR3 protein: CASSLEGGETQYF
clone size: many
V gene: TRBV12-3/TRBV12-4
D gene: NA
J gene: TRBJ2-5

CDR3 DNA: TGTGCCAGCAGCCAGGACAGGGGCCGAAAAGAGACCCAGTACTTC
CDR3 protein: CASSQDRGRKETQYF
clone size: many
V gene: TRBV6-1
D gene: TRBD1
J gene: TRBJ2-5

CDR3 DNA: TGTGCCAGCAGCTACGTCCGGGGCGGGAATGAAAAACTGTTTTTT
CDR3 protein: CASSYVRGGNEKLFF
clone size: NA
V gene: TRBV7-2
D gene: NA
J gene: TRBJ1-4

CDR3 DNA: TGCAGCGTTGCGGGGGAGAACACTGAAGCTTTCTTT
CDR3 protein: CSVAGENTEAFF
clone size: NA
V gene: TRBV29-1
D gene: NA
J gene: TRBJ1-1

CDR3 DNA: TGTGCCAGCAGCTTAGCAGGACAGGGACCCTATGGCTACACCTTC
CDR3 protein: CASSLAGQGPYGYTF
clone size: few
V gene: TRBV7-2
D gene: TRBD1
J gene: TRBJ1-2

CDR3 DNA: TGTGCCAGCTCACCACCGGAGGCAGGGGATGGCTACACCTTC
CDR3 protein: CASSPPEAGDGYTF
clone size: few
V gene: TRBV18
D gene: NA
J gene: TRBJ1-2